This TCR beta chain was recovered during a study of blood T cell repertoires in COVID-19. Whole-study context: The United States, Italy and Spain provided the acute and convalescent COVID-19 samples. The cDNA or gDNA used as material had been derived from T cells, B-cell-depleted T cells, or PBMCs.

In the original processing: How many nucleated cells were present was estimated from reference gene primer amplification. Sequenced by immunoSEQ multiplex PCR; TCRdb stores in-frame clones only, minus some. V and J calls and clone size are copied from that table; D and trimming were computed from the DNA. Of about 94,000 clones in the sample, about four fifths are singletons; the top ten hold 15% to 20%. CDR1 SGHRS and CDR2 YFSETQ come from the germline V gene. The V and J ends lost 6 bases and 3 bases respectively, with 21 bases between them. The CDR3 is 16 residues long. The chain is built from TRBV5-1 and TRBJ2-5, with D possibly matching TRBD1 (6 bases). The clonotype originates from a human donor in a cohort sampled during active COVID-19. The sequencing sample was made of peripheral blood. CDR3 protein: CASTQGSLGLKETQYF. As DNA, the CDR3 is TGCGCCAGCACCCAGGGGTCTCTTGGCCTAAAAGAGACCCAGTACTTC.